This TCR beta chain was profiled in a study of PD-1 blockade in mismatch repair-deficient tumors (dated by TCRdb to between 2016 and 2019). Regarding the study in general: Between late 2013 and 2016, the trial enrolled 75 to 95 consecutive patients with roughly twelve types of mismatch repair-deficient cancer, all of whom had received prior treatment and were progressing. Tumor-associated T cell clones in the peripheral blood of patients responding to PD-1 blockade were tracked using deep sequencing of TCR CDR3 regions.

V and J lose 2 bases and 6 bases, and a span of 16 bases separates them. The CDR3 numbers 16 residues from cysteine through phenylalanine. The sequence is cut down to CDR3 DNA, 48 bases in frame from base 1. From a lookup of the germline V gene (reference sequence), CDR1 and CDR2 are SEHNR and FQNEAQ. Library preparation employed the immunoSEQ multiplex PCR assay. Entries here come from immuneACCESS through TCRdb and include only in-frame sequences with V and J called. Some clones fail to appear in such tables; in the studies checked, an unresolved V gene covers under half of the shortfall, and the cause of the remainder is unknown. This sample holds approximately 130,000 clones; 86% were observed only once. Jointly, the top ten make up approximately 12% of the sample. Note on this clone: The antigen it recognizes is unknown. One base away there is no much larger clone; base qualities are not given.

Beyond this particular receptor, the publication reports: Rapid expansion after pembrolizumab followed by contraction, generally before radiologic responses, was shown by tumor-resident clones, which were often undetectable in blood before treatment.

For every enrolled patient, mismatch repair deficiency was confirmed by either polymerase chain reaction or immunohistochemistry. TCR sequencing was carried out for three patients who responded to pembrolizumab therapy. Pembrolizumab PD-1 blockade was prospectively tested in advanced mismatch repair-deficient cancers, regardless of tissue of origin, in the phase II trial. Peripheral blood T cell samples were collected serially, before PD-1 blockade began and at several time points afterward. Blood sampling times were reported as weeks after the first pembrolizumab dose. The TCR originated in an adult with mismatch repair-deficient cancer. The chain is made from TRBV7-9 and TRBJ1-4, with the D gene uncertain. The sample here was peripheral blood, taken 44 weeks after starting pembrolizumab. The sequenced DNA is TGTGCCAGCAGCTTACGGGATCAGAGTCGTGATGAAAAACTGTTTTTT. It is translated as CASSLRDQSRDEKLFF.